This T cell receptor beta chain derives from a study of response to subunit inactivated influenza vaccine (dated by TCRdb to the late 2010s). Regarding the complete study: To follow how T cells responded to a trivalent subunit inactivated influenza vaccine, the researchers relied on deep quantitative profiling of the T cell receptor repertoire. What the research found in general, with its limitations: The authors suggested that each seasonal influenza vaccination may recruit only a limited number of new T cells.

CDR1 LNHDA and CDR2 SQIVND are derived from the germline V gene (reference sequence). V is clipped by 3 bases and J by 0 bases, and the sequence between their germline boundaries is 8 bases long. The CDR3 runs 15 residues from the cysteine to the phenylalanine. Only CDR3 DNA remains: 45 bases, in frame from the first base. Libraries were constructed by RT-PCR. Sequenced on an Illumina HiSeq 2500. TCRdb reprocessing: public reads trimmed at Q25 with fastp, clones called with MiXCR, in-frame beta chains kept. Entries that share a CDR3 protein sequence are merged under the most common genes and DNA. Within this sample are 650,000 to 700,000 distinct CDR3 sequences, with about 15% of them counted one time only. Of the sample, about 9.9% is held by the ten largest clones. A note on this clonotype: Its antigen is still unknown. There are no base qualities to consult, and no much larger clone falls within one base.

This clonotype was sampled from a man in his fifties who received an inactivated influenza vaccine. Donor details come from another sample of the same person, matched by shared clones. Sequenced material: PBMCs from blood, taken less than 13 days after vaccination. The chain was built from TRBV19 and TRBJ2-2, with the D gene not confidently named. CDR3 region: CASSISGSNTGELFF. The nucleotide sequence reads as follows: TGTGCCAGTAGTATCAGTGGCTCGAACACCGGGGAGCTGTTTTTT.